These 12 T cell receptor beta chains originate from one sample sequenced in a study of cytomegalovirus exposure and HLA in healthy donors. The primer mix had 60 Vbeta and 13 Jbeta primers. Using immunoSEQ multiplex PCR, the repertoire was profiled, and TCRdb retains in-frame clones only, with some absent. The data contain about 140,000 clones, roughly 68% of them singletons. Sequencing was carried out using PBMCs. The receptors here all came from a man in his thirties or forties in good health and CMV-seropositive.

This chain uses TRBV5-1 with TRBJ2-3; D is possibly TRBD2 (6 bases). The CDR3 spans 15 residues. Looked up from germline, CDR1 is SGHRS and CDR2 is YFSETQ. Trimming shortened V by 3 bases and J by 8 bases, and 19 bases separated the two germline ends. The CDR3 here is CASSSILAAQATQYF. The CDR3 coding sequence is TGCGCCAGCAGCTCTATCTTAGCGGCTCAGGCTACGCAGTATTTT.

Only a few counts were recorded for this clone. The CDR3 loop reads CASTLLRLAGELFF. As DNA, the CDR3 is TGTGCCAGCACGTTGCTAAGATTGGCCGGGGAGCTGTTTTTT. The chain carries TRBV2 and TRBJ2-2; D gene unclear. V lost 7 bases, J lost 6 bases, and 15 bases lay in between. CDR3 length: 14 residues. The germline V gene encodes CDR1 SNHLY and CDR2 FYNNEI.

This clone has a single count. This chain uses TRBV11-3 with TRBJ2-2; 9 bases fit TRBD1. V trimming: 7 bases; J trimming: 1 base; junction bases outside the gene matches: 7. The CDR3 is 16 residues long. Looked up from germline, CDR1 is SGHNT and CDR2 is YENEEA. CDR3 sequence reads: CASTTPGQGNTGELFF. In DNA, the CDR3 is TGTGCCAGCACCACTCCGGGACAGGGGAACACCGGGGAGCTGTTTTTT.

The chain combines TRBV7-9 with TRBJ2-5; the D gene is possibly TRBD1 (6 bases). V was cut by 5 bases and J by 5 bases, with 24 bases left in between. Germline V gene data show CDR1 as SEHNR and CDR2 as FQNEAQ (reference sequence). This CDR3 has 17 amino acids. CDR3 bases: TGTGCCAGCAGCACCTTCACAACGGGGCCAGGGGTTGAGACCCAGTACTTC. Its protein product is CASSTFTTGPGVETQYF.

This sequence joins TRBV29-1 and TRBJ2-7, with 8 positions matching TRBD1. This CDR3 is built from 13 residues. Per germline, CDR1 SQVTM and CDR2 ANQGSEA. With V trimmed by 6 bases and J by 0 bases, 4 bases remained unmatched. The CDR3 is CSVGQEASYEQYF. The CDR3, as DNA: TGCAGCGTGGGACAGGAAGCCTCCTACGAGCAGTACTTC.

The chain uses TRBV28 and TRBJ2-7, with unresolved D. Germline V gene lookup returns CDR1 MDHEN and CDR2 SYDVKM. V was shortened by 3 bases and J by 7 bases, with 16 bases between the two germline ends. This CDR3 has 14 amino acids. The CDR3 bases are TGTGCCAGCAGTTTGAGTCAAGAAATCTGGGAGCAGTACTTC. As protein: CASSLSQEIWEQYF.

The rearrangement joins TRBV18 to TRBJ2-1, with 12 bases aligning to TRBD2. This CDR3 is 15 amino acids long. Trimming at V came to 2 bases and at J to 7 bases, leaving 3 bases not matched to a gene. CDR1 is KGHSH, CDR2 LQKENI, per germline. CDR3 DNA sequence: TGTGCCAGCTCACCATCTAGCGGGAGGGGGAATGAGCAGTTCTTC. This gives the protein CASSPSSGRGNEQFF.

The CDR3 loop reads CASSVHREGTEAFF. The CDR3 DNA is TGTGCCAGCAGTGTTCACAGGGAGGGCACTGAAGCTTTCTTT. The gene calls are TRBV2 and TRBJ1-1, with D possibly matching TRBD1 (6 bases). This CDR3 is built from 14 residues. Germline CDR1 SNHLY, CDR2 FYNNEI. V lost 4 bases and J 4 bases, leaving 13 bases between the germline ends.

The genes are TRBV27 and TRBJ1-2; D gene unclear. The CDR3 loop spans 14 amino acids. Germline V gives CDR1 MNHEY, CDR2 SMNVEV (reference sequence). Trimming shortened V by 2 bases and J by 4 bases, and 11 bases separated the two germline ends. In DNA, the CDR3 is TGTGCCAGCAGTTTAAGGTCACAGAGCTATGGCTACACCTTC. It specifies CASSLRSQSYGYTF.

This chain connects TRBV7-8 to TRBJ1-1; possible D gene TRBD1, 6 bases. Trimming took off 2 bases at V and 3 bases at J, with 28 bases between the two ends. Looked up from germline, CDR1 is SGHVS and CDR2 is FQNEAQ. CDR3 size: 20 residues. The CDR3 nucleotides read TGTGCCAGCAGCTTATCTCGGACAGCCTTCGGTCGGTCCGGGGACACTGAAGCTTTCTTT. It yields the protein CASSLSRTAFGRSGDTEAFF.

This chain uses TRBV28 with TRBJ1-5; a possible D gene is TRBD1 (6 bases). The V end was cut by 6 bases, the J end by 4 bases, with 19 bases between. The germline gives CDR1 MDHEN, CDR2 SYDVKM. The length of the CDR3 is 16 residues. DNA of the CDR3: TGTGCCAGCAGCCACCGGGACACCGCTCCTAATCAGCCCCAGCATTTT. This encodes CASSHRDTAPNQPQHF.

The chain couples TRBV10-3 to TRBJ2-3; D remains ambiguous. CDR1 ENHRY and CDR2 SYGVKD come from the germline V gene. The CDR3 is 13 amino acids. V lost 7 bases and J 0 bases, leaving 8 bases between the germline ends. The chain's CDR3 is CAITSTSTDTQYF. CDR3 in DNA: TGTGCCATCACTTCGACTAGCACAGATACGCAGTATTTT.